The present T cell receptor (beta chain) was sequenced within a study of T cell responses to AZD1222 COVID-19 vaccine. General study findings and limits: Repertoire sampling occurred only after the peak T cell response. The breadth and depth of Spike-specific TCRs increased once two AZD1222 doses had been given. The span of vaccine-associated CD4 TCRs extended across spike, with dominance at 160-218 and 743-854.

CDR1 and CDR2 (germline): SGHTA, FQGNSA. CDR3 length: 17 amino acids. Trimming took 2 bases from V and 0 from J, leaving 14 bases between them. The data were produced by immunoSEQ multiplex PCR, yet TCRdb's version contains in-frame clones alone and is incomplete. The sample has about 130,000 clones, 70% to 90% seen once. Of note for this clone: Its specificity is not known.

Sequencing used peripheral blood, obtained on day 0 of AZD1222 vaccination. This receptor was obtained from an adult in good health. This sequence joins TRBV7-2 and TRBJ1-3; D call uncertain. The CDR3 DNA reads as TGTGCCAGCAGCTTAATGCGCCCGTCGAGCTCTGGAAACACCATATATTTT. Its translation is CASSLMRPSSSGNTIYF.